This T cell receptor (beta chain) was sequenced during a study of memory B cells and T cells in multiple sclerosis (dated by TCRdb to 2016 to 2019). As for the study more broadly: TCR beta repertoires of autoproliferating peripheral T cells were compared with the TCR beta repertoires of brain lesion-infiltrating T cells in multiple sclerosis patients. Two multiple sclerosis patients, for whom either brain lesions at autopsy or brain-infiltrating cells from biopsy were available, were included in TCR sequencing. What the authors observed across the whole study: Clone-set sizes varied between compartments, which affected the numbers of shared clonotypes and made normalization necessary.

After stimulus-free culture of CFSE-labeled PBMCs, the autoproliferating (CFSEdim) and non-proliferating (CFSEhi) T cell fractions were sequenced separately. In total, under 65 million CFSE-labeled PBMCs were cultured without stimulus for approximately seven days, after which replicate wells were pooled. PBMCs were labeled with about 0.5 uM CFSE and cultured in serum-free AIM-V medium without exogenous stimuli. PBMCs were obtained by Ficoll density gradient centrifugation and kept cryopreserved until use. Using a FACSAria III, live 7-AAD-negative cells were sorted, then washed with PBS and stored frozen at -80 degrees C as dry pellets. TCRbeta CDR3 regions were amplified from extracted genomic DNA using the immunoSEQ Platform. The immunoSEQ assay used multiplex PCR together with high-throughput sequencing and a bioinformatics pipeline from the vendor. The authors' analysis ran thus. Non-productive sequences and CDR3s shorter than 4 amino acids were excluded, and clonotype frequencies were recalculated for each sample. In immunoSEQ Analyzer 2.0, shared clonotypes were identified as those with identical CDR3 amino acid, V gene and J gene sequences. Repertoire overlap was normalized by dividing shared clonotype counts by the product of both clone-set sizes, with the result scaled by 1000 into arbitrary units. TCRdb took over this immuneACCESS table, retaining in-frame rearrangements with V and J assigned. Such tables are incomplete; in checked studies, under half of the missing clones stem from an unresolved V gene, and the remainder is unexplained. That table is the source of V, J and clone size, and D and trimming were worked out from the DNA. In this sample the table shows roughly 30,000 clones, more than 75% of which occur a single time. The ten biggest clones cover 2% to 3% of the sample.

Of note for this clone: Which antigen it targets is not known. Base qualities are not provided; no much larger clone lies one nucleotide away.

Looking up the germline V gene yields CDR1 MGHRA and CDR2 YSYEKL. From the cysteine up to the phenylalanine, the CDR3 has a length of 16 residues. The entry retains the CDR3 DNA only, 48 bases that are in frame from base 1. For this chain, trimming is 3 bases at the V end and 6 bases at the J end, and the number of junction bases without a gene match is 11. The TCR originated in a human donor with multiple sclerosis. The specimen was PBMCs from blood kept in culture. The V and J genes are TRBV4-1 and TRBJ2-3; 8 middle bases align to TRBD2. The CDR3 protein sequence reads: CASSQKIAGRLDTQYF. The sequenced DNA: TGCGCCAGCAGCCAGAAAATAGCGGGAAGGCTGGATACGCAGTATTTT.